The sample holds many counts of the clone carrying this TCR beta chain. What it binds is unknown. These data come from a study of blood T cells in healthy people across ages. Study-wide results and caveats: While age rose, TCR beta diversity per million T cells dropped in a roughly linear way.

Next came a second PCR, run for about 7 to 12 cycles, which used a sample-barcoded 5' primer along with a J-beta primer mix. Any given sample supplied a minimum of 3 million CDR3-containing paired-end reads. TCRdb re-derived calls from the 5' RACE reads in MiXCR, one entry per CDR3 protein. This table holds fewer than 950,000 distinct CDR3 sequences, around 34% found once. V trimming: 6 bases; J trimming: 8 bases; junction bases outside the gene matches: 9. Per germline, CDR1 ENHRY and CDR2 SYGVKD. There are 13 residues in the CDR3. V gene TRBV10-3 combines with J gene TRBJ1-2; 7 positions match TRBD1. The sequence was obtained from a man younger than 30 in good health. The sequenced sample consisted of blood. The CDR3 DNA reads as TGTGCCATCAGAGAGACAGGGAATGAAGGCTACACCTTC. Translated: CAIRETGNEGYTF.